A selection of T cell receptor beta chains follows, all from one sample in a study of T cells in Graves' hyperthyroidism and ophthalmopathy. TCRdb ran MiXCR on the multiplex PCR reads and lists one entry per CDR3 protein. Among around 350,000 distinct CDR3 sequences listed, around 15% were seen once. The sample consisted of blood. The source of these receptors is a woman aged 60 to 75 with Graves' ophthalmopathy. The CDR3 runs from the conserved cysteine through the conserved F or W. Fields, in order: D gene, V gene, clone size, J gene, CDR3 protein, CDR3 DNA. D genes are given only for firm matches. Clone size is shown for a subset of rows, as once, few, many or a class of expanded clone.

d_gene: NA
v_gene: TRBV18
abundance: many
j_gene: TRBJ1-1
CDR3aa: CASSREGRTEAFF
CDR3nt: TGTGCCAGCTCTCGAGAGGGTAGGACTGAAGCTTTCTTT

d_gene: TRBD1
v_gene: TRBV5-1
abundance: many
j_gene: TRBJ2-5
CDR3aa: CASSSDRGLETQYF
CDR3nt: TGCGCCAGCAGCTCGGACAGGGGGCTCGAGACCCAGTACTTC

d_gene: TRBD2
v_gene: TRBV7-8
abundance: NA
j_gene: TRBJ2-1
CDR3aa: CASSLRASGITYNEQFF
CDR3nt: TGTGCCAGCAGCTTAAGGGCTAGCGGGATTACCTACAATGAGCAGTTCTTC

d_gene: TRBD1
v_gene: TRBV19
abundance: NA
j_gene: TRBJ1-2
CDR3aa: CASTSDRDGENYGYTF
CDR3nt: TGTGCCAGTACCTCGGACAGGGACGGGGAGAACTATGGCTACACCTTC

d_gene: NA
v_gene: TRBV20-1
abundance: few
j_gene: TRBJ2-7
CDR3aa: CSAPRIDPFYEQYF
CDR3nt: TGCAGTGCGCCTCGCATAGACCCATTCTACGAGCAGTACTTC

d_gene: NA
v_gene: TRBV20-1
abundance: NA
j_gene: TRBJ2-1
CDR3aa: CSAPDATSSDNEQFF
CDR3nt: TGCAGTGCCCCAGACGCCACCTCATCGGACAATGAGCAGTTCTTC

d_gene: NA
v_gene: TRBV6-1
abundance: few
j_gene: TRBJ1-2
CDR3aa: CASTGTGTYGYTF
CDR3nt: TGTGCCAGCACCGGCACAGGGACGTATGGCTACACCTTC

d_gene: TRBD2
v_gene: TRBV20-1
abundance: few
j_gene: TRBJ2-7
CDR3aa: CSASGARGGRSSYEQYF
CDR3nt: TGCAGTGCTAGTGGGGCGCGGGGGGGACGGAGCTCCTACGAGCAGTACTTC

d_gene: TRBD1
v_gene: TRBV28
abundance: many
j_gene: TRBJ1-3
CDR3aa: CASSFPSTGAGSGNTIYF
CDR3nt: TGTGCCAGCAGTTTTCCATCGACAGGGGCCGGCTCTGGAAACACCATATATTTT

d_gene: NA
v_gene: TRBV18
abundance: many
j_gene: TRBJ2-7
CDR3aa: CASSPVQGSYEQYF
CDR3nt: TGTGCCAGCTCACCGGTCCAGGGCTCCTACGAGCAGTACTTC

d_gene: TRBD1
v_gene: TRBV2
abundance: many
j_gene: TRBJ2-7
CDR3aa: CASAGTGRYEQYF
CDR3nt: TGTGCCAGCGCCGGGACAGGGCGGTACGAGCAGTACTTC

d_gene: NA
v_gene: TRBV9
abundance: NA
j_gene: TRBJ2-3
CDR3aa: CASSVSVSRAGTDTQYF
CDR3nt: TGTGCCAGCAGCGTATCGGTTTCTAGGGCTGGCACAGATACGCAGTATTTT

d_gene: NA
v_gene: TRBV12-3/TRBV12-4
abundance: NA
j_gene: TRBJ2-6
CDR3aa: CASRPGRHSSGANVLTF
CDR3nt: TGTGCCAGCAGACCCGGACGCCACTCCTCTGGGGCCAACGTCCTGACTTTC

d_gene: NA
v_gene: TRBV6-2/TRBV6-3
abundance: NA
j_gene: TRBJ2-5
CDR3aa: CASSYGQGQETQYF
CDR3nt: TGTGCCAGCAGTTACGGGCAGGGCCAAGAGACCCAGTACTTC

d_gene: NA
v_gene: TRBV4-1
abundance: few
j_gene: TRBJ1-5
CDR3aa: CASSRRESTAAGNQPQHF
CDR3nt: TGCGCCAGCAGCCGTCGAGAATCTACCGCGGCAGGAAATCAGCCCCAGCATTTT

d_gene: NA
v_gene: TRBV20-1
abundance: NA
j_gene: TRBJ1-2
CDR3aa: CSARDGRYYGYTF
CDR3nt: TGCAGTGCTAGAGATGGCCGGTATTATGGCTACACCTTC

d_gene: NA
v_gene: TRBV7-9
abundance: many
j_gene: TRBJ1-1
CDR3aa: CASSWEGTEAFF
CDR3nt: TGTGCCAGCAGCTGGGAGGGAACTGAAGCTTTCTTT

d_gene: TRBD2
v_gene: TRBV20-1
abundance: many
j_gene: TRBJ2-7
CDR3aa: CSARVGLAGGDPYEQYF
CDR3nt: TGCAGTGCTAGAGTGGGACTAGCGGGAGGGGATCCCTACGAGCAGTACTTC

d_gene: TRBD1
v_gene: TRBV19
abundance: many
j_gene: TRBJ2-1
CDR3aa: CASSISGTALRNEQFF
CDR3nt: TGTGCCAGTAGTATTTCCGGGACAGCCCTGAGGAATGAGCAGTTCTTC

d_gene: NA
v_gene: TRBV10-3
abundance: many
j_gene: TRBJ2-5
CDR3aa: CAISEAETQYF
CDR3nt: TGTGCCATCAGTGAAGCAGAGACCCAGTACTTC

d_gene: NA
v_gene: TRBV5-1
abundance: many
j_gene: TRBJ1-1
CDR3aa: CASSLAGQLGVNTEAFF
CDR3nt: TGCGCCAGCAGCTTGGCGGGGCAACTTGGGGTGAACACTGAAGCTTTCTTT

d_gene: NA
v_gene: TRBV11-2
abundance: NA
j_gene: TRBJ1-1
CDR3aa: CASSLPDANTEAFF
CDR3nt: TGTGCCAGCAGCTTACCCGACGCTAACACTGAAGCTTTCTTT

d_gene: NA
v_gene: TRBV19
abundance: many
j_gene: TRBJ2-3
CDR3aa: CASKAAAVNPTDTQYF
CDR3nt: TGTGCCAGTAAGGCCGCCGCGGTCAACCCCACAGATACGCAGTATTTT

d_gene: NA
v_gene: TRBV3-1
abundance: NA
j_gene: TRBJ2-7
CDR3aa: CASSHGLGSYEQYF
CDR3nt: TGTGCCAGCAGCCACGGACTGGGATCCTACGAGCAGTACTTC

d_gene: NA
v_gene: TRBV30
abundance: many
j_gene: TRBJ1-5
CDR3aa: CAWTAGAGNQPQHF
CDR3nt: TGTGCCTGGACCGCAGGGGCAGGCAATCAGCCCCAGCATTTT

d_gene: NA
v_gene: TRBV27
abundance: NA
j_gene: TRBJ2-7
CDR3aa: CASSSGPTPEQYF
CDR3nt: TGTGCCAGCAGTTCCGGGCCCACGCCCGAGCAGTACTTC

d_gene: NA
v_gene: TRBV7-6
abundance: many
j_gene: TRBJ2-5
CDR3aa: CASSQPRGIRQETQYF
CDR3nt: TGTGCCAGCAGCCAACCCCGGGGTATACGGCAAGAGACCCAGTACTTC

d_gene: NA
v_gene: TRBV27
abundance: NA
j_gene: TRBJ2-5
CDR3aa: CASSRLSQTDQETQYF
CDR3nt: TGTGCCAGCAGTCGACTTTCCCAGACAGACCAAGAGACCCAGTACTTC

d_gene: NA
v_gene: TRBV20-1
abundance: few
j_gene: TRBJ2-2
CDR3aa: CSAKKPPGNTGELFF
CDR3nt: TGCAGTGCTAAAAAACCCCCGGGGAACACCGGGGAGCTGTTTTTT

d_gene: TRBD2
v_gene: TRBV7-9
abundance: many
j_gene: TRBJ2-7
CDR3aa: CASSKGLAGASSYEQYF
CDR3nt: TGTGCCAGCAGCAAGGGACTAGCGGGAGCTAGCTCCTACGAGCAGTACTTC

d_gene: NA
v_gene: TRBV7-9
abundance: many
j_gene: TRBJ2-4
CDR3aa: CASSLTANSKNIQYF
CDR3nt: TGTGCCAGCAGCTTAACGGCGAACTCCAAAAACATTCAGTACTTC

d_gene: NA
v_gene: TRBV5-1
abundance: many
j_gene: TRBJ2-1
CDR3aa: CASTYRDQTLNEQFF
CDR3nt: TGCGCCAGCACGTACCGGGACCAGACACTCAATGAGCAGTTCTTC

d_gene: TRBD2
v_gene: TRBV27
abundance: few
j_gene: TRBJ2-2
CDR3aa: CASGVGNLYLAGPTGELSF
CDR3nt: TGTGCCAGTGGTGTTGGGAACTTGTACCTAGCGGGCCCCACCGGGGAGCTGTCTTTT

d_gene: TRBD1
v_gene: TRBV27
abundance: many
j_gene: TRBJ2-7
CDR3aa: CASSPRGQLLAGEQYF
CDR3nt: TGTGCCAGCAGTCCCCGGGGACAGCTCCTAGCAGGGGAGCAGTACTTC

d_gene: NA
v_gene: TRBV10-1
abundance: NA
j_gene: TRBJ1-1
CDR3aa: CASRQDGNTEAFF
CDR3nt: TGCGCCAGCAGACAAGACGGAAACACTGAAGCTTTCTTT

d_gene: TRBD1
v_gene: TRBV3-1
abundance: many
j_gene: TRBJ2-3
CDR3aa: CASSRYRGTTDTQYF
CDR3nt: TGTGCCAGCAGCCGCTACAGGGGCACCACAGATACGCAGTATTTT

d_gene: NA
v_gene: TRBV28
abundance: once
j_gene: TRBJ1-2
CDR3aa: CASSLNPGRTGYTF
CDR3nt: TGTGCCAGCAGTTTAAATCCAGGAAGAACGGGCTACACCTTC

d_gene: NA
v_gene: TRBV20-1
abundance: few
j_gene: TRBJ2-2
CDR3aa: CSARDSGFAGELFF
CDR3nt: TGCAGTGCGCGGGACAGCGGCTTCGCCGGGGAGCTGTTTTTT

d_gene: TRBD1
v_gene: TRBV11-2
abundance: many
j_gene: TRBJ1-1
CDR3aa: CASSLMTGEAFF
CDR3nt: TGTGCCAGCAGCCTCATGACAGGGGAAGCTTTCTTT

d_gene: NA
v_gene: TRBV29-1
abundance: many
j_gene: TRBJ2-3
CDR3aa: CSAPGQFGGTDTQYF
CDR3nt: TGCAGCGCCCCAGGACAGTTTGGGGGCACAGATACGCAGTATTTT

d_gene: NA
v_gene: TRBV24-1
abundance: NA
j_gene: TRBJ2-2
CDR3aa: CATSEEGLTGELFF
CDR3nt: TGTGCCACCAGTGAGGAGGGATTAACCGGGGAGCTGTTTTTT

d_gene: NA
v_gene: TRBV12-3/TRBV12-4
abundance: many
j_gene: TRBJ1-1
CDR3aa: CASSPLRGEAFF
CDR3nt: TGTGCCAGCAGCCCGCTAAGGGGGGAAGCTTTCTTT

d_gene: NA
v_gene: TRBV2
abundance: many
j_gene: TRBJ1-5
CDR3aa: CASSRGEGRQPQHF
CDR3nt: TGTGCCAGCAGCCGAGGGGAAGGCAGACAGCCCCAGCATTTT

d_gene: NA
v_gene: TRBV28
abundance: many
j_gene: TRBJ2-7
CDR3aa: CASSSETDHYEQYF
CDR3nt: TGTGCCAGCAGTTCTGAGACGGATCACTACGAGCAGTACTTC

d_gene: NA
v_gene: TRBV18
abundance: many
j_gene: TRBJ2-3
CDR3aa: CASSTPSPFTDTQYF
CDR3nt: TGTGCCAGCTCAACACCCAGTCCCTTCACAGATACGCAGTATTTT

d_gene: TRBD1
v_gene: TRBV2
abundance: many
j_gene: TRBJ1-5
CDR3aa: CASSQSTGENQPQHF
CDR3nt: TGTGCCAGCAGTCAATCGACAGGGGAAAATCAGCCCCAGCATTTT

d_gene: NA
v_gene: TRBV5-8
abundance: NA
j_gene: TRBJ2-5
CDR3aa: CAGKRDVEQETQYF
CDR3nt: TGCGCCGGAAAGAGAGACGTCGAACAAGAGACCCAGTACTTC

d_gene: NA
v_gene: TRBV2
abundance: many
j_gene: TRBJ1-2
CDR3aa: CASSDESESNYGYTF
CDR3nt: TGTGCCAGCAGTGATGAGTCAGAGTCTAACTATGGCTACACCTTC

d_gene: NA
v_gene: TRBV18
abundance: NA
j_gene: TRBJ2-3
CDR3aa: CASSPPFDTPGADTQYF
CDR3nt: TGTGCCAGCTCACCACCGTTCGACACCCCGGGGGCAGATACGCAGTATTTT

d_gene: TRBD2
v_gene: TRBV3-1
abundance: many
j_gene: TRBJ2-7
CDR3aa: CATTGSGISGEQYF
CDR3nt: TGTGCCACTACGGGGAGCGGGATTTCTGGGGAGCAGTACTTC

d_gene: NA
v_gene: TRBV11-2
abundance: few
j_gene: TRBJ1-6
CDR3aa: CASSSGPDKVNSPLHF
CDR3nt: TGTGCCAGCAGCTCAGGTCCGGACAAGGTTAATTCACCCCTCCACTTT

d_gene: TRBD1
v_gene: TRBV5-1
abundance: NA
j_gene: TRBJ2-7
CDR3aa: CASSLGDREVPYEQYF
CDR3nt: TGCGCCAGCAGCTTGGGTGACAGGGAAGTTCCCTACGAGCAGTACTTC

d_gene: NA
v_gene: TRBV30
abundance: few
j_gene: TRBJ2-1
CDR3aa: CAWSDVGGSEQFF
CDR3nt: TGTGCCTGGAGTGATGTTGGCGGTAGTGAGCAGTTCTTC

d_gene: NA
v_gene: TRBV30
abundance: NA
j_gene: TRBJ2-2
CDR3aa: CAWSAATGELFF
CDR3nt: TGTGCCTGGAGTGCAGCCACCGGGGAGCTGTTTTTT

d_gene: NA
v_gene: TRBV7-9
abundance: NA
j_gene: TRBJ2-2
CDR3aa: CASPGTATGELFF
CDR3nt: TGTGCCAGCCCCGGGACTGCCACCGGGGAGCTGTTTTTT

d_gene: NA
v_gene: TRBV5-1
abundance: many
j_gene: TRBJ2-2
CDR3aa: CASSLESLTGELFF
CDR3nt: TGCGCCAGCAGCTTGGAATCGCTCACCGGGGAGCTGTTTTTT

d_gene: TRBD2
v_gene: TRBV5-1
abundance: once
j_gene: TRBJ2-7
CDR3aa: CASSLDGTSGSYEQYF
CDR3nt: TGCGCCAGCAGCTTGGACGGGACTAGCGGCTCCTACGAGCAGTACTTC

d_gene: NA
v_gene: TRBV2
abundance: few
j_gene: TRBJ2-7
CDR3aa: CASSWGQYEQYF
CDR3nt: TGTGCCAGCAGCTGGGGGCAGTACGAGCAGTACTTC